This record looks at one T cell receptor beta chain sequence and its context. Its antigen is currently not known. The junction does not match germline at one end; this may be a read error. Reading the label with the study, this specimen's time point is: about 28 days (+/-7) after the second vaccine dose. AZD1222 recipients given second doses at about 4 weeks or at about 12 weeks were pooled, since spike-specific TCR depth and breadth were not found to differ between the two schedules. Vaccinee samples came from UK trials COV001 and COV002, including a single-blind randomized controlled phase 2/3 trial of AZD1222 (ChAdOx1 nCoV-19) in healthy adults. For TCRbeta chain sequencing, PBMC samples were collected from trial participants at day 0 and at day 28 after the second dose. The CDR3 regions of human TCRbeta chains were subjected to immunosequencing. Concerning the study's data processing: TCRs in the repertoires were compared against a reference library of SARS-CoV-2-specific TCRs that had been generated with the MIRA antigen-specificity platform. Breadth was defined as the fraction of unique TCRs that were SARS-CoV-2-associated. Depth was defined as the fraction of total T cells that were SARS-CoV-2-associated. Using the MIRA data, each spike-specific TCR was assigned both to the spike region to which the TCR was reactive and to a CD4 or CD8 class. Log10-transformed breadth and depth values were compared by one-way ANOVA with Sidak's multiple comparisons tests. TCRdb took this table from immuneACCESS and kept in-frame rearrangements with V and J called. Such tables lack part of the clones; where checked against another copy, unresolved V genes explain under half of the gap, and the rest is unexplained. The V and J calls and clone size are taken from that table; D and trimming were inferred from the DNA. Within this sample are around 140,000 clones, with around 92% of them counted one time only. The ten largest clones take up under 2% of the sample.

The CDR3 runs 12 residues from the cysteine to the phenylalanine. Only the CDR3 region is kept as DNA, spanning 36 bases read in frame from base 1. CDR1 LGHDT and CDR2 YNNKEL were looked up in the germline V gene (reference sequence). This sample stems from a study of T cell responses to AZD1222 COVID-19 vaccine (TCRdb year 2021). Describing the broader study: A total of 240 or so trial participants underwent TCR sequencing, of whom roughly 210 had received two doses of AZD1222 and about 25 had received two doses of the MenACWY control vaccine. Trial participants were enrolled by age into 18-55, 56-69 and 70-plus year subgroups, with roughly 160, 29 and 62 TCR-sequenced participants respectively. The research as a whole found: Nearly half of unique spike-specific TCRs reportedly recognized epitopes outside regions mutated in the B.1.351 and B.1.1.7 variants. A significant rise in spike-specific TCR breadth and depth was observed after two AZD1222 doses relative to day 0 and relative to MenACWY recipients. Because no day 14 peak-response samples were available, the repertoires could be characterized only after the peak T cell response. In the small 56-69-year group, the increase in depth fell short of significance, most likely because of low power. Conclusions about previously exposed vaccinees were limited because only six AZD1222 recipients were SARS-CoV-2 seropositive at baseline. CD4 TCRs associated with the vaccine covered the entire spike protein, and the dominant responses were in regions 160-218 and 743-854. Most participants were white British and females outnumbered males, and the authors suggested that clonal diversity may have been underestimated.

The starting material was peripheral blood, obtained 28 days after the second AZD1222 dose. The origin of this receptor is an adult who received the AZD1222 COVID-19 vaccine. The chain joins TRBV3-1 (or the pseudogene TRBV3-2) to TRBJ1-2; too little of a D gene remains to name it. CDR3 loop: CASSQNAQRRVF. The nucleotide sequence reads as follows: TGTGCCAGCAGCCAAAACGCCCAAAGGAGGGTCTTC.